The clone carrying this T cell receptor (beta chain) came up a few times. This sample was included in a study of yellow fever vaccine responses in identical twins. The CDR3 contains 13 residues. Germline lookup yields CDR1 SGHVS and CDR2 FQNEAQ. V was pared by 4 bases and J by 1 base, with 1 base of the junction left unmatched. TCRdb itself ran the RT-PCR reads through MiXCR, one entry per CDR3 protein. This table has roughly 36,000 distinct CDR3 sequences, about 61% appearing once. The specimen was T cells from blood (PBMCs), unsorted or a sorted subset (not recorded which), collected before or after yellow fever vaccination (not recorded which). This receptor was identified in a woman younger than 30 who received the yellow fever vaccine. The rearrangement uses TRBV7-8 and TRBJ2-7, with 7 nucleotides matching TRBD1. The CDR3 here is CASSWGQSYEQYF. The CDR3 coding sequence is TGTGCCAGCAGCTGGGGACAGTCCTACGAGCAGTACTTC.